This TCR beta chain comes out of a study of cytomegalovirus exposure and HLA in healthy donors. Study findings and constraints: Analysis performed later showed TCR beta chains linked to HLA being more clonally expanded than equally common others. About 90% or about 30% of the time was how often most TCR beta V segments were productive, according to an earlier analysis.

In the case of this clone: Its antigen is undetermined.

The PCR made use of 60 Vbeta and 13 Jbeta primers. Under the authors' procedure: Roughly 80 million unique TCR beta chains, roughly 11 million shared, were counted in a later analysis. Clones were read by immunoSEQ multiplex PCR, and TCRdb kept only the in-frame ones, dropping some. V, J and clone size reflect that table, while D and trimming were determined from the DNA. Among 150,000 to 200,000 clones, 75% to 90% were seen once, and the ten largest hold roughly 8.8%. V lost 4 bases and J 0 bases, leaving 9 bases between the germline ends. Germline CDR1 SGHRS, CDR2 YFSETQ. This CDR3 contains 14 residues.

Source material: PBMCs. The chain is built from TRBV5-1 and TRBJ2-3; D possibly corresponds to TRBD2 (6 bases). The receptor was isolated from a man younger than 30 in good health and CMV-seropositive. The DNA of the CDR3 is TGCGCCAGCAGCCCCGGGACTAGCACAGATACGCAGTATTTT. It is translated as CASSPGTSTDTQYF.